Sequencing of this T cell receptor (beta chain) was carried out in a study of shared clonotypes between healthy human individuals. Whole-study results and caveats: Rarefaction revealed incomplete sorted-subset sequencing despite large depth.

In regard to this clone: Its antigen is undetermined.

Each subset's genomic DNA was split evenly across several immunoSEQ plates. Replicate sorted-subset PCRs were loaded with 150 to 200 ng DNA, about 28,000 T cell genomes. TCRdb's copy holds only in-frame clones and misses some; the assay was immunoSEQ multiplex PCR. Here the sample spans fewer than 1.8 million clones, just under 99% being singletons. CDR1 and CDR2 (germline): SGHVS, FQNEAQ. Trimming left V 4 bases short and J 4 bases short, with 23 bases between. This CDR3 spans 18 amino acids. The sequenced sample was naive CD4+ T cells sorted from blood. Stated subset: CD45RA+ positively selected. The receptor was isolated from a man aged 25-40 years in good health. The chain is built from TRBV7-8 and TRBJ1-5; TRBD1 is a possible D gene (5 bases). The CDR3 DNA reads as TGTGCCAGCAGCTCGGGACCAGGGAACCCCGCAAGGAATCAGCCCCAGCATTTT. This codes for CASSSGPGNPARNQPQHF.